The T cell receptor beta chain described here comes from a study of blood T cells in healthy people across ages. Study at large: Roughly one uniquely barcoded beta molecule per two T cells was captured.

This clonotype was picked up one time. This CDR3 comprises 16 residues. V was shortened by 6 bases and J by 3 bases, with 18 bases between the two germline ends. Per sample, at least 5.5 micrograms of total RNA were extracted. For the second PCR, which ran for roughly 6 to 12 cycles, a sample-barcoded 5' primer and a J-beta primer mix were used. Samples each returned at least 3 million CDR3-containing paired-end reads. TCRdb reanalysed the 5' RACE reads using MiXCR and keeps one entry per CDR3 protein. The sample contains around 670,000 distinct CDR3 sequences, approximately 30% of which appear only once.

Sequenced input: blood. The chain joins TRBV12-3 or TRBV12-4 to TRBJ1-5, with D possibly TRBD1 on 6 matching bases. This clonotype originated in a woman aged 80 or over in good health. CDR3 nucleotide sequence: TGTGCCAGCAGGGGCACAGGGATTCGATCCAATCAGCCCCAGCATTTT. This codes for CASRGTGIRSNQPQHF.